A single sample is the source of the 30 T cell receptor beta chains below, sequenced in a study of blood T cell repertoires in COVID-19 (dated by TCRdb to the early 2020s). Library prep was done by the immunoSEQ multiplex PCR assay. TCRdb limited this immuneACCESS table to in-frame rearrangements with V and J called. A share of clones is missing; checked studies link under half to unresolved V genes, and the rest is unexplained. For this sample the table gives 70,000 to 80,000 clones, of which about 86% were detected only once. Approximately 19% of the sample is taken by the ten largest. The sample comprised peripheral blood. The receptor set was obtained from a man older than 75 in a cohort sampled during active COVID-19.

This chain connects TRBV2 to TRBJ2-5; TRBD2 is a possible D gene (6 bases). V lost 5 bases and J lost 2, with 12 bases in between. CDR1 and CDR2 (germline): SNHLY, FYNNEI. The CDR3 extends over 14 amino acids. DNA of the CDR3: TGTGCCAGCAGTCCGGCGGGGTGGCAAGAGACCCAGTACTTC. This sequence encodes CASSPAGWQETQYF.

The genes are TRBV11-2 and TRBJ1-3; TRBD1 matches at 8 bases. This CDR3 has 17 residues. The germline CDR1 and CDR2 sequences are SGHAT and FQNNGV. After removal of 6 bases from V and 1 base from J, the junction contained 11 bases not matched to a gene. The CDR3 spells CASRGFGQGVSGNTIYF. In DNA form, the CDR3 reads TGTGCCAGCAGGGGGTTTGGACAGGGCGTTTCTGGAAACACCATATATTTT.

The rearrangement uses TRBV3-1 (or the pseudogene TRBV3-2) and TRBJ2-1, with D maybe TRBD2 (6 bases). The CDR3 is made up of 14 amino acids. Trimming took off 7 bases at V and 10 bases at J, with 20 bases between the two ends. CDR1 is LGHDT and CDR2 is YNNKEL in the germline V gene (reference sequence). For the CDR3, the DNA is TGTGCCAGCAAAAGGGACTCCAGGGTAACGGAGCAGTTCTTC. Its translation is CASKRDSRVTEQFF.

The chain uses TRBV1 and TRBJ2-4; the table's D call, TRBD2, has no DNA check behind it. TRBV1 is tagged as a pseudogene. The CDR3 is 20 residues long. The CDR3 bases are TGCACCATCTTCCGCCCGGGACTAGCGGGGGGGCTGGGAGCCAAAAACATTCAGTACTTC. Protein product: CTIFRPGLAGGLGAKNIQYF.

V is TRBV4-1 and J is TRBJ1-5; possible D gene TRBD1, 5 bases. Trimming removed 4 bases at V and 0 bases at J, with 19 bases between. Germline CDR1 and CDR2: MGHRA and YSYEKL. The CDR3 contains 18 residues. The CDR3 DNA reads TGCGCCAGCAGCCTACGATCTTACAGGATCCATAGCAATCAGCCCCAGCATTTT. Translated, it gives CASSLRSYRIHSNQPQHF.

The chain employs TRBV7-8 and TRBJ1-5; 7 bases align to TRBD1. The CDR3 totals 15 residues. CDR1 SGHVS and CDR2 FQNEAQ come from the germline V gene. V shed 1 base and J 2 bases; nucleotides not matched to a gene: 2. The CDR3, as DNA: TGTGCCAGCAGCTTAGTGGGGACAGGCAATCAGCCCCAGCATTTT. Translating it yields CASSLVGTGNQPQHF.

The CDR3 sequence: CATSRHTGTGELFF. The CDR3 DNA follows: TGTGCCACCAGCAGACACACAGGCACCGGGGAGCTGTTTTTT. The chain couples TRBV15 to TRBJ2-2; possible D gene TRBD1, 5 bases. Trimming pared 2 bases from V and 4 bases from J, leaving 8 bases between. Germline V gene lookup returns CDR1 LNHNV and CDR2 YYDKDF (reference sequence). The CDR3 loop spans 14 amino acids.

The chain recombines TRBV7-3 with TRBJ2-7; the D gene is possibly TRBD2 (6 bases). This CDR3 has 13 residues. CDR1 SGHTA and CDR2 FQGTGA come from the germline V gene. With 5 bases removed from V and 0 bases from J, the gap between germline ends came to 8 bases. CDR3 bases: TGTGCCAGCAGCCGGGACTCCTCCTACGAGCAGTACTTC. Amino acids: CASSRDSSYEQYF.

This chain connects TRBV2 to TRBJ1-5; D not certain. Germline V gene data show CDR1 as SNHLY and CDR2 as FYNNEI. The CDR3 length is 12 residues. V was trimmed by 8 bases and J by 6 bases, leaving 11 bases between them. The CDR3 sequence is CASRSFSQPQHF. DNA for the CDR3: TGTGCCAGCCGTTCCTTTAGTCAGCCCCAGCATTTT. The full variable domain, in which reference TRBV2 and TRBJ1-5 provide the parts outside the CDR3, is EPEVTQTPSHQVTQMGQEVILRCVPISNHLYFYWYRQILGQKVEFLVSFYNNEISEKSEIFDDQFSVERPDGSNFTLKIRSTKLEDSAMYFCASRSFSQPQHFGDGTRLSIL.

The chain carries TRBV6-5 and TRBJ1-1; 7 bases line up with TRBD1. CDR1 and CDR2 from the germline V gene are MNHEY and SVGAGI. Losses at the gene ends were 9 bases for V and 1 base for J; bases not matched to a gene: 2. The CDR3 length is 12 residues. CDR3 in amino acids: CASRQGNTEAFF. CDR3 coding DNA: TGTGCCAGTCGACAGGGGAACACTGAAGCTTTCTTT.

V is TRBV19 and J is TRBJ2-2, with D maybe TRBD1 (5 bases). CDR1 is LNHDA and CDR2 is SQIVND in the germline V gene (reference sequence). This CDR3 is built from 12 residues. V was clipped by 5 bases and J by 6 bases, with 7 bases between them. CDR3 coding DNA: TGTGCCAGTAGTCCCAGGGCCGGGGAGCTGTTTTTT. This sequence encodes CASSPRAGELFF.

The rearrangement joins TRBV12-5 to TRBJ2-7; 7 bases match TRBD1. The V segment lost 1 base and the J segment 3 bases; nucleotides outside the gene matches: 6. The CDR3 sequence is 15 residues long. CDR1 and CDR2 from the germline V gene are LGHNT and FRNRAP. The CDR3 protein is CASGLERQGNYEQYF. The DNA of the CDR3 is TGTGCTAGTGGTTTGGAGAGACAGGGAAACTACGAGCAGTACTTC.

This chain uses TRBV11-2 with TRBJ2-1; D uncertain. V was pared by 6 bases and J by 2 bases, with 14 bases between. Germline V gene sequence: CDR1 SGHAT, CDR2 FQNNGV. The CDR3 is 15 residues long. The CDR3, as DNA: TGTGCCAGCAGAAGTGGAACTACTCCCTACAATGAGCAGTTCTTC. Translating it yields CASRSGTTPYNEQFF.

CDR3 DNA sequence: TGTGCCAGCAGACAGAACAACTACGAGCAGTACGTC. It is translated as CASRQNNYEQYV. The V call is TRBV6-5, the J call TRBJ2-7; D is unresolved. CDR1 and CDR2 from the germline V gene are MNHEY and SVGAGI. This CDR3 is 12 amino acids long. V was trimmed by 6 bases and J by 3 bases, leaving 9 bases between them.

The chain links TRBV27 to TRBJ1-2; TRBD1 is a possible D gene (5 bases). V lost 2 bases to trimming and J lost 0 bases, with 7 bases between them. Germline CDR1 and CDR2: MNHEY and SMNVEV (reference sequence). CDR3 size: 14 residues. The CDR3 here is CASSLRGPNYGYTF. Written as DNA, the CDR3 is TGTGCCAGCAGTTTAAGGGGTCCTAACTATGGCTACACCTTC.

This chain uses TRBV5-6 with TRBJ1-6; 7 bases line up with TRBD1. After removal of 1 base from V and 6 bases from J, the junction contained 4 bases not matched to a gene. Per germline, CDR1 SGHDT and CDR2 YYEEEE. The length of the CDR3 is 15 residues. CDR3 residues: CASSLYAGGNSPLHF. CDR3 in DNA: TGTGCCAGCAGCTTGTATGCAGGGGGTAATTCACCCCTCCACTTT.

This clone showed up just a few times. The chain employs TRBV7-2 and TRBJ1-1; TRBD1 aligns across 7 bases. The V segment lost 1 base and the J segment 5 bases; nucleotides outside the gene matches: 7. This CDR3 spans 15 amino acids. Germline loops: CDR1 SGHTA, CDR2 FQGNSA. CDR3 in DNA: TGTGCCAGCAGCTTAGGACAGGGAAGTTTGACTGAAGCTTTCTTT. Its translation: CASSLGQGSLTEAFF.

The chain employs TRBV7-2 and TRBJ2-3; D possibly corresponds to TRBD2 (5 bases). There are 16 residues in the CDR3. Trimming cost V 1 base and J 2 bases, with 13 bases left between them. Per the germline V gene, CDR1 is SGHTA and CDR2 is FQGNSA. The CDR3, as DNA: TGTGCCAGCAGCTTAGGTGAGCGGTTGGTCACAGATACGCAGTATTTT. This gives the protein CASSLGERLVTDTQYF. Combining the CDR3 with reference TRBV7-2 and TRBJ2-3 gives the whole variable domain GAGVSQSPSNKVTEKGKDVELRCDPISGHTALYWYRQSLGQGLEFLIYFQGNSAPDKSGLPSDRFSAERTGGSVSTLTIQRTQQEDSAVYLCASSLGERLVTDTQYFGPGTRLTVL.

This chain joins TRBV5-5 and TRBJ1-1; the D gene is possibly TRBD1 (5 bases). Deletions cut 0 bases from V and 7 bases from J, with 13 bases between. The CDR3 sequence is 14 residues long. CDR1 SGHKS and CDR2 YYEKEE come from the germline V gene (reference sequence). CDR3 nucleotide sequence: TGTGCCAGCAGCTTGGAGGCGGGGAGGGGTGAAGCTTTCTTT. Translating it yields CASSLEAGRGEAFF.

This clone occurred once. The rearrangement joins TRBV18 to TRBJ1-2; possible D gene TRBD1, 5 bases. CDR3 length: 13 amino acids. V shed 3 bases and J shed 3 bases, with 8 bases lying between them. CDR1 is KGHSH, CDR2 LQKENI, per germline. The CDR3 region is CASSPSGYYGYTF. The CDR3 bases are TGTGCCAGCTCACCTTCAGGGTACTATGGCTACACCTTC.

The V call is TRBV5-1, the J call TRBJ1-1; D not certain. This CDR3 has 14 amino acids. Trimming removed 4 bases from V and 4 bases from J, with 14 bases in between. Germline assignment: CDR1 SGHRS and CDR2 YFSETQ. DNA of the CDR3: TGCGCCAGCAGCACAGACCTGGGAGGCACTGAAGCTTTCTTT. Translating it yields CASSTDLGGTEAFF.

The genes are TRBV14 and TRBJ2-7, with a possible D match to TRBD1 (6 bases). Deletions cut 6 bases from V and 0 bases from J, with 15 bases between. The CDR3 totals 15 residues. Germline loops: CDR1 SGHDN, CDR2 FVKESK. The CDR3 sequence is CASSKRDIGSYEQYF. CDR3 coding DNA: TGTGCCAGCAGTAAAAGGGACATCGGCTCCTACGAGCAGTACTTC.

V usage is TRBV15 and J usage is TRBJ2-7; 8 nucleotides line up with TRBD2. This CDR3 has 15 amino acids. V was clipped by 0 bases and J by 3 bases; unmatched bases: 4. CDR1 is LNHNV, CDR2 YYDKDF, per germline (reference sequence). The CDR3 loop is CATSRDGGGIYEQYV. As DNA, the CDR3 is TGTGCCACCAGCAGAGATGGCGGGGGGATCTACGAGCAGTACGTC.

The chain joins TRBV15 to TRBJ1-1; unclear D gene. Trimming took 3 bases from V and 4 from J, leaving 9 bases between them. The CDR3 covers 13 residues. Per the germline V gene, CDR1 is LNHNV and CDR2 is YYDKDF (reference sequence). The CDR3 region has the DNA TGTGCCACCAGCAGTCAGGTGGGCACTGAAGCTTTCTTT. It yields the protein CATSSQVGTEAFF.

The V call is TRBV5-5, the J call TRBJ2-1; D possibly corresponds to TRBD2 (6 bases). The CDR3 consists of 15 residues. V dropped 2 bases and J dropped 3 bases, with 12 bases sitting between them. Germline values: CDR1 SGHKS, CDR2 YYEKEE (reference sequence). CDR3 loop: CASSLLASGYNEQFF. CDR3 nucleotide sequence: TGTGCCAGCAGCTTACTAGCTTCGGGCTACAATGAGCAGTTCTTC.

The J gene is TRBJ1-2, the V gene TRBV5-1; maybe TRBD1 (6 bases). Germline V gives CDR1 SGHRS, CDR2 YFSETQ. Trimming removed 5 bases from V and 4 bases from J, with 18 bases in between. The CDR3 consists of 15 residues. This CDR3 is CASSAARTVTYGYTF. In DNA, the CDR3 is TGCGCCAGCAGTGCCGCGAGGACAGTTACCTATGGCTACACCTTC.

The V and J genes are TRBV15 and TRBJ2-3; 15 nucleotides agree with TRBD2. The germline gives CDR1 LNHNV, CDR2 YYDKDF (reference sequence). J was trimmed by 1 base and V by 3 bases; bases with no gene match: 2. This CDR3 is built from 17 residues. CDR3 in amino acids: CATSRGLAGGGTDTQYF. CDR3 DNA sequence: TGTGCCACCAGCAGGGGACTAGCGGGGGGTGGCACAGATACGCAGTATTTT. Full variable domain (outside the CDR3, taken from reference TRBV15 and TRBJ2-3): DAMVIQNPRYQVTQFGKPVTLSCSQTLNHNVMYWYQQKSSQAPKLLFHYYDKDFNNEADTPDNFQSRRPNTSFCFLDIRSPGLGDTAMYLCATSRGLAGGGTDTQYFGPGTRLTVL.

This clone has just a few counts. V is TRBV7-9 and J is TRBJ1-5; no firm D call. Looked up from germline, CDR1 is SEHNR and CDR2 is FQNEAQ (reference sequence). V shed 2 bases and J shed 8 bases, with 10 bases lying between them. The CDR3 contains 13 residues. CDR3 nucleotide sequence: TGTGCCAGCAGCTTACGGGTAGCGGAGCCCCAGCATTTT. Its translation: CASSLRVAEPQHF.

J is TRBJ2-7 and V is TRBV19; 9 bases are a match to TRBD1. CDR1 LNHDA and CDR2 SQIVND come from the germline V gene (reference sequence). The V and J ends lost 6 bases and 3 bases, in that order; junction bases with no gene match: 6. The CDR3 has 14 amino acids. The CDR3: CASRNRDRDYEQYF. The CDR3 bases are TGTGCCAGTAGAAACCGGGACAGGGACTACGAGCAGTACTTC.

The table lists this clone with a count of one. The chain is built from TRBV2 and TRBJ1-3, with no clear D. This CDR3 is built from 14 residues. V was shortened by 7 bases and J by 0 bases, with 10 bases between the two germline ends. Germline CDR1 SNHLY, CDR2 FYNNEI. CDR3 sequence (DNA): TGTGCCAGCACCCCGGAGGGCTCTGGAAACACCATATATTTT. It encodes CASTPEGSGNTIYF. The full variable domain, completed using reference TRBV2 and TRBJ1-3, is EPEVTQTPSHQVTQMGQEVILRCVPISNHLYFYWYRQILGQKVEFLVSFYNNEISEKSEIFDDQFSVERPDGSNFTLKIRSTKLEDSAMYFCASTPEGSGNTIYFGEGSWLTVV.